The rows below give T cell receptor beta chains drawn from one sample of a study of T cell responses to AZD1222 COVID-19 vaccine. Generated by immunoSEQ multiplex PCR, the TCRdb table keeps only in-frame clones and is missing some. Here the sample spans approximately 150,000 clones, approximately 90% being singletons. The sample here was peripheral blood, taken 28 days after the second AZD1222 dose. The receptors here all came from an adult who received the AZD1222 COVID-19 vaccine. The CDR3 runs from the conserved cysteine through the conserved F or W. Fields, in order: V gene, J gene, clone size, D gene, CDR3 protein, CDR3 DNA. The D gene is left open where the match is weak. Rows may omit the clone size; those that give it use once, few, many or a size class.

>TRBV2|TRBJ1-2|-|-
CASSETPYGYTF
TGTGCCAGCAGTGAAACGCCTTATGGCTACACCTTC
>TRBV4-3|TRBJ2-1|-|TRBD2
CASSQGLAGGNEQFF
TGCGCCAGCAGCCAAGGACTAGCGGGGGGCAATGAGCAGTTCTTC
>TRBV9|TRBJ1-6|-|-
CASSVAQGDSPLHF
TGTGCCAGCAGCGTAGCACAGGGTGATTCACCCCTCCACTTT
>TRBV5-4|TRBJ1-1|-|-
CASSQGDRLNTEAFF
TGTGCCAGCAGCCAAGGCGACAGGTTGAACACTGAAGCTTTCTTT
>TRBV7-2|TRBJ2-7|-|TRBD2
CASSLGLAGGNEQYF
TGTGCCAGCAGCTTAGGCTTAGCGGGAGGGAACGAGCAGTACTTC
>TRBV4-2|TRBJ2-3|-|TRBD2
CASSQDERGVLRQGTDTQYF
TGTGCCAGCAGCCAAGATGAGCGGGGAGTTCTTCGTCAAGGCACAGATACGCAGTATTTT
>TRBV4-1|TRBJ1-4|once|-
CASSQVQGTAEKLFF
TGCGCCAGCAGCCAAGTTCAGGGGACGGCTGAAAAACTGTTTTTT
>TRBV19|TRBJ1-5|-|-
CASSSNGMGDQPQHF
TGTGCCAGTAGCTCTAACGGGATGGGAGATCAGCCCCAGCATTTT
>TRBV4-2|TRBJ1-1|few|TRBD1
CASSQAQGTAFF
TGTGCCAGCAGCCAAGCACAGGGGACGGCTTTCTTT
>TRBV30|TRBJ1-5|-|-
CAWSVGPRRGNQPQHF
TGTGCCTGGAGTGTAGGCCCTCGGAGGGGAAATCAGCCCCAGCATTTT
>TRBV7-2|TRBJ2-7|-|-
CASSLVLGESDEQYF
TGTGCCAGCAGCTTAGTTTTGGGGGAGTCGGACGAGCAGTACTTC
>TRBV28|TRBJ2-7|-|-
CASSSGTPDPYEQYF
TGTGCCAGCAGCTCCGGGACACCCGATCCCTACGAGCAGTACTTC
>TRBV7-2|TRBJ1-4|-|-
CASSLGPRGVEKLFF
TGTGCCAGCAGCTTAGGACCGCGAGGTGTTGAAAAACTGTTTTTT
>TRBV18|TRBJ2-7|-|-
CASSSEWGSDEQYF
TGTGCCAGCTCCTCCGAGTGGGGGAGCGACGAGCAGTACTTC
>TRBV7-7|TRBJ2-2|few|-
CASSSGVNTGELFF
TGTGCTAGCAGCTCCGGGGTGAACACCGGGGAGCTGTTTTTT
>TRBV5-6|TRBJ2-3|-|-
CASSPPRGTQYF
TGTGCCAGCAGCCCCCCTAGGGGCACGCAGTATTTT
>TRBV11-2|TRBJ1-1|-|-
CASSLVAGSTEAFF
TGTGCCAGCAGCTTAGTCGCAGGGTCCACTGAAGCTTTCTTT
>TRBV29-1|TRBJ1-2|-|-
CSVGDDRKGGYTF
TGCAGCGTTGGGGACGACAGGAAGGGTGGCTACACCTTC
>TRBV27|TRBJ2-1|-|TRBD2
CASSPLLAGSYNEQFF
TGTGCCAGCAGTCCCCTCCTAGCGGGGTCTTACAATGAGCAGTTCTTC
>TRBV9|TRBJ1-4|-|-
CASSVDTRPYEKLFF
TGTGCCAGCAGCGTAGATACCCGCCCCTATGAAAAACTGTTTTTT
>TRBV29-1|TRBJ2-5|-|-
CSVLTGHRWQTQYF
TGCAGCGTCTTGACGGGACACCGTTGGCAGACCCAGTACTTC
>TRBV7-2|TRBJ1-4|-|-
CASSLAGLKEKLFF
TGTGCCAGCAGCCTGGCGGGGTTGAAGGAAAAACTGTTTTTT
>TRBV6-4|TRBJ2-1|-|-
CASSDGVGLNEQFF
TGTGCCAGCAGTGACGGGGTAGGCCTGAATGAGCAGTTCTTC
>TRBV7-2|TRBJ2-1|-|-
CASSSLYLSSYNEQFF
TGTGCCAGCAGCTCCCTTTACCTGAGCTCCTACAATGAGCAGTTCTTC
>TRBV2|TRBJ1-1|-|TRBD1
CASNRQGDTEAFF
TGTGCCAGCAATCGACAGGGGGACACTGAAGCTTTCTTT
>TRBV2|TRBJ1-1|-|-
CANEKGRGFTEAFF
TGTGCCAACGAAAAGGGGAGGGGCTTCACTGAAGCTTTCTTT
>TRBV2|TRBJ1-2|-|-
CASSGQSLFYTF
TGTGCCAGCAGTGGGCAGTCTCTTTTCTACACCTTC
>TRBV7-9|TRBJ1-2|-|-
CASSPQGFYGYTF
TGTGCCAGCAGCCCACAGGGCTTCTATGGCTACACCTTC
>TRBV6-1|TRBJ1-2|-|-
CASSESVRRAYGYTF
TGTGCCAGCAGTGAATCCGTGCGTCGGGCCTATGGCTACACCTTC
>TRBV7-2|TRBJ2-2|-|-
CASSLATGELFF
TGTGCCAGCAGTCTAGCGACCGGGGAGCTGTTTTTT
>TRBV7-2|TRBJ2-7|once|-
CASSPLGAGYEQYF
TGTGCCAGCAGCCCCCTCGGGGCGGGGTACGAGCAGTACTTC
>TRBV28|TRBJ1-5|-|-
CASSAQVGNNQPQHF
TGTGCCAGCAGTGCACAGGTGGGAAACAATCAGCCCCAGCATTTT
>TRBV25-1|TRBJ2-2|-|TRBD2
CASSGLADANTGELFF
TGTGCCAGCAGTGGTCTAGCGGATGCGAACACCGGGGAGCTGTTTTTT
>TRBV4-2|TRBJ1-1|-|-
CASSTSRARGTEAFF
TGTGCCAGCAGCACGTCGAGGGCAAGGGGCACTGAAGCTTTCTTT
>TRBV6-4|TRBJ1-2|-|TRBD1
CASGPGQGRITF
TGTGCCAGCGGTCCGGGACAGGGTCGGATTACCTTC
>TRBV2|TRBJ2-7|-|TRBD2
CASSEQGGREVEQYF
TGTGCCAGCAGTGAGCAGGGCGGGAGAGAAGTCGAGCAGTACTTC
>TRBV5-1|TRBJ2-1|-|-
CASSLSGAVGNEQFF
TGCGCCAGCAGCCTCTCAGGGGCGGTCGGTAATGAGCAGTTCTTC
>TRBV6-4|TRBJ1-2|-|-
CASSEDGRYGYTF
TGTGCCAGCAGTGAGGACGGCCGCTATGGCTACACCTTC
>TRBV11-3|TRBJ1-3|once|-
CASSSSPGVKDTIYF
TGTGCCAGCAGCTCCTCGCCGGGAGTCAAGGACACCATATATTTT
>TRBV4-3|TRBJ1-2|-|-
CASSQDLTDYGYTF
TGCGCCAGCAGCCAAGATCTGACAGATTATGGCTACACCTTC
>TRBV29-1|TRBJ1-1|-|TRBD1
CSVEQGGTEAFF
TGCAGCGTAGAACAGGGGGGCACTGAAGCTTTCTTT
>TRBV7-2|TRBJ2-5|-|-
CASRRRAPQETQYF
TGTGCCAGCAGAAGACGCGCCCCACAAGAGACCCAGTACTTC
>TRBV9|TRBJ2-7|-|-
CASSPTTVAAYEQYF
TGTGCCAGCAGCCCAACGACCGTAGCGGCTTACGAGCAGTACTTC
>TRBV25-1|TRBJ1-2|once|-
CASSESRGVNYGYTF
TGTGCCAGCAGTGAATCACGGGGGGTTAACTATGGCTACACCTTC
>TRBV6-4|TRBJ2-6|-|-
CASSDSPGANVLTF
TGTGCCAGCAGTGACTCGCCTGGGGCCAACGTCCTGACTTTC